Included here is one T cell receptor beta chain sequence, with context. This entry belongs to a study of shared clonotypes between healthy human individuals. Generated by immunoSEQ multiplex PCR, the TCRdb table keeps only in-frame clones and is missing some. The sample lists under 1,100,000 clones, approximately 68% occurring once. V lost 4 bases, J lost 7 bases, and 8 bases stayed unmatched. The CDR3 is 15 residues long. Germline CDR1 SGHRS, CDR2 YFSETQ. The sequence derives from a man aged 18-30 years in good health. This rearrangement joins TRBV5-1 to TRBJ2-1, with 10 bases lining up with TRBD1. The sample comprised memory CD4+ T cells sorted from blood. The subset: CD45RA-negative fraction. CDR3 protein: CASSVRDRGWNEQFF. In nucleotides, the CDR3 is TGCGCCAGCAGCGTCCGGGACAGGGGATGGAATGAGCAGTTCTTC.